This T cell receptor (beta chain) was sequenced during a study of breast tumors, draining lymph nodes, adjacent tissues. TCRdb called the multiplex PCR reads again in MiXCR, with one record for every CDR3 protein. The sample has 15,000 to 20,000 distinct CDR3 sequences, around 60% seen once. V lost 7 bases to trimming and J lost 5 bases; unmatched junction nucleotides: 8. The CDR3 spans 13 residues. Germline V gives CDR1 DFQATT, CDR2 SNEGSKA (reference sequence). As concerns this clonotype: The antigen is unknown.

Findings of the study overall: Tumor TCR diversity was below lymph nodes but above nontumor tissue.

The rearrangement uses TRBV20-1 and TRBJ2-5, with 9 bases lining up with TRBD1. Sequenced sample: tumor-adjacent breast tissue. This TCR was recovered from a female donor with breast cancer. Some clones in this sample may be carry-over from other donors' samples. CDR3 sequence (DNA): TGCAGTGAGAGGGGACAGGGTGGGGAGACCCAGTACTTC. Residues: CSERGQGGETQYF.